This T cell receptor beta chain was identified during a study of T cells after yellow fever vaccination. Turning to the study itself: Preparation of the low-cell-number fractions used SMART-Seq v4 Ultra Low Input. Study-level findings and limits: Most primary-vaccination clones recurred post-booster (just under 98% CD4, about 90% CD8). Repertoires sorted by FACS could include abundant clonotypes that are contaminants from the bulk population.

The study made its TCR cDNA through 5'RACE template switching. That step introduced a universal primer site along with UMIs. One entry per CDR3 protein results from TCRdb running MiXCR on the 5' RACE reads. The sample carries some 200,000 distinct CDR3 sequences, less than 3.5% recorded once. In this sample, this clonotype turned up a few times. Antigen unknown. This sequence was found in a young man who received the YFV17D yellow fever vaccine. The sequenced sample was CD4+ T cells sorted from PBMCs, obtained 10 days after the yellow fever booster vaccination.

In DNA form, the CDR3 reads TGTGCCAGCAGCTCCACTAGCGGGGGGCCCCAAGAGACCCAGTACTTC. Translating it yields CASSSTSGGPQETQYF. The chain uses TRBV7-9 and TRBJ2-5; 12 bases align to TRBD2. V shed 4 bases, J shed 1 base, and the junction held 4 bases outside the gene matches. The germline V gene encodes CDR1 SEHNR and CDR2 FQNEAQ (reference sequence). This CDR3 is built from 16 residues.